The clone carrying this TCR beta chain was seen many times. Its antigen remains unidentified. Time point given: newly diagnosed GD, antithyroid drugs for less than 3 months. PBMCs were the source of the RNA used for TCR sequencing. This specimen belongs to a study of regulatory T cells in long-lasting Graves disease. General study findings and limits: Because few samples were included, accuracy may have been lower. TRBV28, TRBJ1-2 and TRBJ2-5 were segments that persistent disease favored.

With iRepertoire HTBI primers and Arm-PCR of CDR3 regions, TCR beta libraries were built. TCRdb called the multiplex PCR reads again in MiXCR, with one record for every CDR3 protein. The table has 250,000 or so distinct CDR3 sequences, under 20% seen once. Germline V gene data show CDR1 as DFQATT and CDR2 as SNEGSKA (reference sequence). J gave up 1 base and V 6 bases, and 3 bases lay outside the gene matches. This CDR3 contains 12 residues. These data also featured in a second study, about T cells in Graves' hyperthyroidism and ophthalmopathy. From that second work: Any patient presenting with uncontrolled infection, other autoimmune disease, pregnancy or lactation was left out. Also found in blood were most expanded thyroid clonotypes above 0.001.

The receptor comes from a woman in her twenties or thirties with Graves disease. The chain has TRBV20-1 and TRBJ2-7, with 7 bases identical to TRBD1. The specimen was peripheral blood mononuclear cells (PBMCs), collected at new diagnosis, from a patient treated with antithyroid drugs. The CDR3 reads CSARDRSYEQYF. CDR3 coding DNA: TGCAGTGCGAGGGACAGATCCTACGAGCAGTACTTC.